The next 5 T cell receptor beta chains were all read from a single sample in a study of graft-versus-host responses after intestinal transplantation. These receptors' targets are unknown. Clones were read by immunoSEQ multiplex PCR, and TCRdb kept only the in-frame ones, dropping some. The profile shows under 90,000 clones, under 95% of them singletons. Here the sequenced sample was unstimulated CD4+ T cells sorted from spleen or lymph node cells, taken before transplant. Receptor source: a human donor who was the organ donor for an intestinal transplant.

V usage is TRBV5-1 and J usage is TRBJ1-6, with a weak D call TRBD1 (6 bases). The CDR3 extends over 14 amino acids. V was clipped by 4 bases and J by 6 bases, with 11 bases between them. Per the germline V gene, CDR1 is SGHRS and CDR2 is YFSETQ. The CDR3 region is CASSADSINSPLHF. The CDR3 nucleotides are TGCGCCAGCAGCGCGGACAGTATTAATTCACCCCTCCACTTT. The variable domain in full, with the rest retrieved from reference TRBV5-1 and TRBJ1-6, is KAGVTQTPRYLIKTRGQQVTLSCSPISGHRSVSWYQQTPGQGLQFLFEYFSETQRNKGNFPGRFSGRQFSNSRSEMNVSTLELGDSALYLCASSADSINSPLHFGNGTRLTVT.

The chain uses TRBV7-9 and TRBJ1-2, with D perhaps matching TRBD1 (6 bases). Per germline, CDR1 SEHNR and CDR2 FQNEAQ (reference sequence). The CDR3 covers 14 residues. The V end lost 0 bases, the J end lost 6 bases, and 11 bases lay between the germline ends. Here the CDR3 DNA reads TGTGCCAGCAGCTTAGCAGCGGGGGGCCATGGCTACACCTTC. It yields the protein CASSLAAGGHGYTF.

The chain employs TRBV25-1 and TRBJ1-3, with D perhaps TRBD1 (6 bases). V shed 5 bases and J shed 1 base, with 18 bases lying between them. The CDR3 is made up of 17 amino acids. Looked up from germline, CDR1 is MGHDK and CDR2 is SYGVNS. The CDR3 protein is CASSRTVPTLSGNTIYF. CDR3 nucleotides: TGTGCCAGCAGTAGGACAGTCCCTACCCTTTCTGGAAACACCATATATTTT.

The genes are TRBV2 and TRBJ2-3; 11 bases fit TRBD2. CDR3 length: 16 amino acids. Germline V gene sequence: CDR1 SNHLY, CDR2 FYNNEI. V lost 6 bases, J lost 2 bases, and 7 bases stayed unmatched. In nucleotides, the CDR3 is TGTGCCAGCAGACTTTTGGGACTAGCGGCCACAGATACGCAGTATTTT. Its protein product is CASRLLGLAATDTQYF.

The chain joins TRBV18 to TRBJ2-3, with 9 bases identical to TRBD2. V shed 5 bases and J 2 bases; nucleotides not matched to a gene: 2. CDR1 is KGHSH, CDR2 LQKENI, per germline. The CDR3 is made up of 14 amino acids. CDR3 DNA: TGTGCCAGCTCAAAGCGGGAGGACACAGATACGCAGTATTTT. This gives the protein CASSKREDTDTQYF.